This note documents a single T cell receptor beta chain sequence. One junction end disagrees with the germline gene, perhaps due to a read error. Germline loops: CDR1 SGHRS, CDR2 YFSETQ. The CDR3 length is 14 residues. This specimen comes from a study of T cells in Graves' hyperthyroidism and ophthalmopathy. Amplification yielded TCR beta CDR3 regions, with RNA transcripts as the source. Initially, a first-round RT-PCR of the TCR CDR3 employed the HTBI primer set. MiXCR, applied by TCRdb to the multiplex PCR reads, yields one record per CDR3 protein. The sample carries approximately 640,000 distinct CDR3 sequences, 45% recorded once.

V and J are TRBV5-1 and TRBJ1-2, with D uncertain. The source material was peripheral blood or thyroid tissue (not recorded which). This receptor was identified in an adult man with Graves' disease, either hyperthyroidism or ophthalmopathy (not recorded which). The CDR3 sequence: CAGSARGNTDGYTF. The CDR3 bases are TGCGCCGGCAGCGCCCGGGGTAACACCGATGGCTACACCTTC.